This is a list of T cell receptor beta chains from one sample in a study of cytomegalovirus exposure and HLA in healthy donors. The repertoire was sequenced with immunoSEQ multiplex PCR; TCRdb's copy has only in-frame clones and lacks some. The sample has 130,000 or so clones; more than 60% are singletons. Sequenced material: PBMCs. These TCRs come from a woman aged 18 to 35 in good health and CMV-seronegative. Both conserved end residues are part of each CDR3.

>15|TRBV6-5
CASSPGTSSYNEQFF
>11|TRBV10-1
CASSDRYRVFF
>15|TRBV19
CASSYDDRQDQPQHF
>14|TRBV11-1
CASSMGLASSEQYF
>13|TRBV19
CASTKQGTFEAFF
>16|TRBV5-4
CASTLGDSGAYNEQFF
>16|TRBV14
CASSLSGTRGAYEQYF
>15|TRBV6-5
CASRYAGTGTNVLTF
>15|TRBV7-2
CASSLLGVVPYEQYF
>13|TRBV14
CASSQVGTGEAFF
>14|TRBV28
CASSYTGQGNTIYF
>14|TRBV5-4
CAILRGIGETEAFF
>15|TRBV6-1
CASSESRGLREKLFF
>13|TRBV14
CASSQDRAGEAFF
>16|TRBV4-1
CASSQGDRGGGEKLFF
>17|TRBV27
CASSPGTSGRRFGEQFF
>16|TRBV29-1
CSVEDSSSIFYNEQFF
>15|TRBV5-1
CASSLDLGIGSEQYF
>15|TRBV2
CASRDLADSTDTQYF
>15|TRBV19
CASRTRESYTGELFF
>14|TRBV7-9
CASSPRDREYEQYF
>17|TRBV7-2
CASSLGGGEQLGTEAFF
>16|TRBV11-2
CASSLDYTGRDNEQFF
>12|TRBV30
CAWLAGNNEQFF
>13|TRBV19
CASSNQGADTQYF
>15|TRBV6-5
CASSGGQGRHQPQHF
>17|TRBV7-2
CASSLSGGRFLSDTQYF
>14|TRBV6-5
CASSLTRPTYEQYF